This record concerns one T cell receptor beta chain sequence. This CDR3 is 15 amino acids long. V was cut by 2 bases and J by 8 bases, with 13 bases left in between. From germline, CDR1 is MNHEY and CDR2 SVGAGI. These data are taken from a study of blood T cell repertoires in COVID-19. Method: immunoSEQ multiplex PCR; TCRdb's copy keeps in-frame clones and lacks some. The sample records about 38,000 clones, roughly 90% being singletons. This clonotype was obtained from a man between 65 and 85 years old with active COVID-19. Sequenced sample: peripheral blood. The chain links TRBV6-5 to TRBJ1-6, with D uncertain. The CDR3 DNA is TGTGCCAGCAGTTACGAGGGTGTAAGGGATTCACCCCTCCACTTT. Its translation: CASSYEGVRDSPLHF.